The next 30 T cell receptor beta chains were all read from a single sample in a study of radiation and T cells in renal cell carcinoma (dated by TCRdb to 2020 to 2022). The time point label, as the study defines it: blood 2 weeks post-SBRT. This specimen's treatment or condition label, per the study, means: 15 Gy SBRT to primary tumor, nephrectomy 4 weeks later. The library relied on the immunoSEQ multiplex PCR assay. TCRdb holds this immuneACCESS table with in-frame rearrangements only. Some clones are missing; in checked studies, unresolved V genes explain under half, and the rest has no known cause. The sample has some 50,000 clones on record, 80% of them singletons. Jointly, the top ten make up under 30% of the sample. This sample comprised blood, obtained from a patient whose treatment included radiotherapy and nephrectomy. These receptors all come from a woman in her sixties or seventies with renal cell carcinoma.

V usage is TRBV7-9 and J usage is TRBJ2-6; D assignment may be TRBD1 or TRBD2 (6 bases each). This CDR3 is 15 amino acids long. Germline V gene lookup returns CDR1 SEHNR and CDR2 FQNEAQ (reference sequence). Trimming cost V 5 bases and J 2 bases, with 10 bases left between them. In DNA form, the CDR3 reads TGTGCCAGCAGCCCAAGGGGGGCTGGGGCCAACGTCCTGACTTTC. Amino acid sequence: CASSPRGAGANVLTF.

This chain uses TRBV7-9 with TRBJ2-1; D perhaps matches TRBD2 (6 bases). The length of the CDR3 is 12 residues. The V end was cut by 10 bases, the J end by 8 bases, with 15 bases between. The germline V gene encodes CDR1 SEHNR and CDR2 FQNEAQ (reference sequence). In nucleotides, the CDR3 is TGTGCCACGACTAGGGCTAGTTATGAGCAGTTCTTC. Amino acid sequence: CATTRASYEQFF.

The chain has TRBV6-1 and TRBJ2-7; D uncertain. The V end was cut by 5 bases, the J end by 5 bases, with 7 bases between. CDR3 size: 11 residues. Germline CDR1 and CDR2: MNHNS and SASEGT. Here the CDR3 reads CASSSTHEQYF. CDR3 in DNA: TGTGCCAGCAGTTCCACACACGAGCAGTACTTC.

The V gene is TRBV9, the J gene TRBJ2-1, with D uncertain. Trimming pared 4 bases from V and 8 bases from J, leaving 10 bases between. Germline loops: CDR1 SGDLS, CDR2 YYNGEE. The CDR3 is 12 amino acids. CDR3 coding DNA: TGTGCCAGCAGCCCCGGTGGCCATGAGCAGTTCTTC. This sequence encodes CASSPGGHEQFF.

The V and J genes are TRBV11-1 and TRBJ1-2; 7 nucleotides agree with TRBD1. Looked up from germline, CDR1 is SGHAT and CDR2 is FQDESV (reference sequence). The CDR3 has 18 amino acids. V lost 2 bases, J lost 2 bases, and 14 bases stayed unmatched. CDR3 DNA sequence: TGTGCCAGCAGCTTAACCCCGGGACAGCAAACCCTAAACTATGGCTACACCTTC. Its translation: CASSLTPGQQTLNYGYTF. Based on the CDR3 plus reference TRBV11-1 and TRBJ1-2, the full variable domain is EAEVAQSPRYKITEKSQAVAFWCDPISGHATLYWYRQILGQGPELLVQFQDESVVDDSQLPKDRFSAERLKGVDSTLKIQPAELGDSAMYLCASSLTPGQQTLNYGYTFGSGTRLTVV.

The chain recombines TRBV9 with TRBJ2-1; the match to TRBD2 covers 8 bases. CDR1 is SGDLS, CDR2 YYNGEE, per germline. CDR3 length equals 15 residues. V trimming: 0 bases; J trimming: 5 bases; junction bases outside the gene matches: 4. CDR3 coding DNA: TGTGCCAGCAGCGTAGATCCTAGCGGGCACAATGAGCAGTTCTTC. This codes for CASSVDPSGHNEQFF.

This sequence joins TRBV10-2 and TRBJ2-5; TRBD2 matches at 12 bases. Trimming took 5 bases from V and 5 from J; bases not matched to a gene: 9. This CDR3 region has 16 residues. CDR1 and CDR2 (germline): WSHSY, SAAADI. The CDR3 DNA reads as TGCGCCAGCAGTTTGGGACTAGCGGGTTCGGCGGAGACCCAGTACTTC. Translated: CASSLGLAGSAETQYF.

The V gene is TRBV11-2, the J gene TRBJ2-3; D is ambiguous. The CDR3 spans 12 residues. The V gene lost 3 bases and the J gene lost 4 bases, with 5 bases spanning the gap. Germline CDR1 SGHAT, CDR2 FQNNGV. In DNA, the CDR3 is TGTGCCAGCAGCTTCTTTTCAGATACGCAGTATTTT. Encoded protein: CASSFFSDTQYF.

The CDR3 loop is CASSFTGLSGANVLTF. DNA of the CDR3: TGCGCCAGCAGCTTTACAGGGTTGTCCGGGGCCAACGTCCTGACTTTC. The chain is built from TRBV5-1 and TRBJ2-6; possible D gene TRBD1, 6 bases. Per germline, CDR1 SGHRS and CDR2 YFSETQ. Between the trimmed V and J ends, which lost 2 bases and 4 bases, there was a span of 13 bases. CDR3 length: 16 amino acids.

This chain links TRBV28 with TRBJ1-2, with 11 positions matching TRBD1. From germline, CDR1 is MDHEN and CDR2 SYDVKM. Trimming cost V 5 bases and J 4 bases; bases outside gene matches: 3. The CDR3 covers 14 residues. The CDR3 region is CASSPGQGGYGYTF. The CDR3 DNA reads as TGTGCCAGCAGTCCGGGACAGGGGGGCTATGGCTACACCTTC.

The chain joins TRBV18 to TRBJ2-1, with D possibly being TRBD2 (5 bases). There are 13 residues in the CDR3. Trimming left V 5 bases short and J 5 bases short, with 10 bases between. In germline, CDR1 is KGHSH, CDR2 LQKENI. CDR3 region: CASSSGLNNEQFF. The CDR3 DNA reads TGTGCCAGCTCATCCGGACTGAACAATGAGCAGTTCTTC.

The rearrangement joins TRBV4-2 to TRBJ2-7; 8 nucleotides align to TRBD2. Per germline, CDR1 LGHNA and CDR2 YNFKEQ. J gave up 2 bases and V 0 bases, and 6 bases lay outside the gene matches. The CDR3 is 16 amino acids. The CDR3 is CASSQDPAGGPYEQYF. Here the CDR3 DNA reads TGTGCCAGCAGCCAAGACCCGGCGGGGGGACCCTACGAGCAGTACTTC.

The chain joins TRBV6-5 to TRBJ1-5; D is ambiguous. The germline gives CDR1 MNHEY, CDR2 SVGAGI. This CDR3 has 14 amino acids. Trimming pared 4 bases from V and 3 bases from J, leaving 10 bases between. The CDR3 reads CASSFDRFNQPQHF. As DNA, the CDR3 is TGTGCCAGCAGTTTTGATAGGTTCAATCAGCCCCAGCATTTT.

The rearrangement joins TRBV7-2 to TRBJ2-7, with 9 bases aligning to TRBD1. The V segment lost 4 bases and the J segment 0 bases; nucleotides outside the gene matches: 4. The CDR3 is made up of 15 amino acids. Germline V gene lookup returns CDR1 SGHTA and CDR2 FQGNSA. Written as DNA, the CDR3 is TGTGCCAGCAGCTCCCGGACAGGGGTCTCCTACGAGCAGTACTTC. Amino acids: CASSSRTGVSYEQYF.

CDR3 nucleotide sequence: TGTGCCAGCAGTGGGACGTCAAACAGGCTCACCGGGGAGCTGTTTTTT. The encoded protein is CASSGTSNRLTGELFF. The chain recombines TRBV27 with TRBJ2-2; D is possibly TRBD1 or TRBD2 (5 bases each). The CDR3 covers 16 residues. Germline V gives CDR1 MNHEY, CDR2 SMNVEV (reference sequence). Trimming left V 5 bases short and J 4 bases short, with 17 bases between.

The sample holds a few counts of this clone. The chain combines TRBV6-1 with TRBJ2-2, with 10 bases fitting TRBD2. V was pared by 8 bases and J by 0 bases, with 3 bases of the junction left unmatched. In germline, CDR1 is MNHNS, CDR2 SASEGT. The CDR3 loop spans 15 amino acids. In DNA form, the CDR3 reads TGTGCCAGCCTAAGCGGGGGGGCGAACACCGGGGAGCTGTTTTTT. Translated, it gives CASLSGGANTGELFF.

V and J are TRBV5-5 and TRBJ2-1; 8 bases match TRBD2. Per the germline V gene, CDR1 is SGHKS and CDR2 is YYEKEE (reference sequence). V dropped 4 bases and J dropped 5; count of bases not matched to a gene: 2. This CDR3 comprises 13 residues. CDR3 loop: CASSGAGDNEQFF. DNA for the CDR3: TGTGCCAGCAGCGGAGCGGGGGACAATGAGCAGTTCTTC.

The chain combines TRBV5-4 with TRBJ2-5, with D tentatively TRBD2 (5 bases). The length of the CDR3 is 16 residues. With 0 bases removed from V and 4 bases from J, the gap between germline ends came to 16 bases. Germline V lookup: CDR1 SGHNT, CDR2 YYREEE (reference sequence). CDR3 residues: CASSLVPPRTRETQYF. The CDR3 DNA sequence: TGTGCCAGCAGCTTGGTTCCTCCCCGGACTCGAGAGACCCAGTACTTC. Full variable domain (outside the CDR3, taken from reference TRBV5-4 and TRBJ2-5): ETGVTQSPTHLIKTRGQQVTLRCSSQSGHNTVSWYQQALGQGPQFIFQYYREEENGRGNFPPRFSGLQFPNYSSELNVNALELDDSALYLCASSLVPPRTRETQYFGPGTRLLVL.

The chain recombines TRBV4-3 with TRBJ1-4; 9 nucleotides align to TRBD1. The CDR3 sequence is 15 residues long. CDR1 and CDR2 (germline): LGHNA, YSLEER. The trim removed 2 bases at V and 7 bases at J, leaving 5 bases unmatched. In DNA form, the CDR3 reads TGCGCCAGCAGCCAAACAGGGGGCGCATCTGAAAAACTGTTTTTT. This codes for CASSQTGGASEKLFF.

The CDR3 protein is CAISFGLAVNEQFF. In DNA, the CDR3 is TGTGCCATCAGTTTCGGACTAGCGGTGAATGAGCAGTTCTTC. V and J are TRBV10-3 and TRBJ2-1; 10 nucleotides agree with TRBD2. V was clipped by 5 bases and J by 7 bases; unmatched bases: 5. The V gene's germline CDR1 is ENHRY and CDR2 SYGVKD. The CDR3 contains 14 residues.

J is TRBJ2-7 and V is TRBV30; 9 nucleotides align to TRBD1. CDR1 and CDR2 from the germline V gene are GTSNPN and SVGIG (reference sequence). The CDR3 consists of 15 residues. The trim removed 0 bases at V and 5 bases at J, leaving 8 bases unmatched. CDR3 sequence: CAWSVLGQGSHEQYF. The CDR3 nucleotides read TGTGCCTGGAGTGTTCTGGGACAGGGTAGCCACGAGCAGTACTTC. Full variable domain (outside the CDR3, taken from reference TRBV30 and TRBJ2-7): SQTIHQWPATLVQPVGSPLSLECTVEGTSNPNLYWYRQAAGRGLQLLFYSVGIGQISSEVPQNLSASRPQDRQFILSSKKLLLSDSGFYLCAWSVLGQGSHEQYFGPGTRLTVT.

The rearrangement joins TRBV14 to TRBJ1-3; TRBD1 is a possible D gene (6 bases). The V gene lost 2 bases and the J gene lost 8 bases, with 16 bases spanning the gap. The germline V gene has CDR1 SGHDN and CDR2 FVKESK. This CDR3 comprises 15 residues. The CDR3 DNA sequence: TGTGCCAGCAGCCAACAGGGGAAAGGAAGATACACCATATATTTT. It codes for CASSQQGKGRYTIYF. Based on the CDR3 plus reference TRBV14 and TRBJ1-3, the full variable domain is EAGVTQFPSHSVIEKGQTVTLRCDPISGHDNLYWYRRVMGKEIKFLLHFVKESKQDESGMPNNRFLAERTGGTYSTLKVQPAELEDSGVYFCASSQQGKGRYTIYFGEGSWLTVV.

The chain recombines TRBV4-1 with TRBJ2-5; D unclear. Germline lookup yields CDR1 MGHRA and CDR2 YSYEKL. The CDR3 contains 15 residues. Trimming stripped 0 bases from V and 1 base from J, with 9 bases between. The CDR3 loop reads CASSQDEYFQETQYF. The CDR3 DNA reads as TGCGCCAGCAGCCAAGACGAATATTTCCAAGAGACCCAGTACTTC.

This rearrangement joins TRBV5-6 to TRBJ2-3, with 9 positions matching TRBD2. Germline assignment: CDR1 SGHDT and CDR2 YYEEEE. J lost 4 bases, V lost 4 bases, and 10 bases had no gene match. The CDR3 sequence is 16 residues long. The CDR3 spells CASSAGLALRADTQYF. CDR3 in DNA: TGTGCCAGCAGCGCCGGACTAGCGCTCAGGGCAGATACGCAGTATTTT.

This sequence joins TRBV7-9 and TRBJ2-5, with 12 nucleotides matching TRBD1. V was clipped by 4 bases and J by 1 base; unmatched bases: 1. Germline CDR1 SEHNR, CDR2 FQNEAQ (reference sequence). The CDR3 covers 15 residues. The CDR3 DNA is TGTGCCAGCAGCTCGGGACAGGGGGCCCAAGAGACCCAGTACTTC. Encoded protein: CASSSGQGAQETQYF.

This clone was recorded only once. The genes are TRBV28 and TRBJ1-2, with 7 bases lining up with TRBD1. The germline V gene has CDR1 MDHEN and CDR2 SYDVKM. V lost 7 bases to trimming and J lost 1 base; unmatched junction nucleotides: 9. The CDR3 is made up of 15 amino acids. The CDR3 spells CASTTTGEGNYGYTF. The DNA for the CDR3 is TGTGCCAGCACCACTACAGGGGAGGGTAACTATGGCTACACCTTC.

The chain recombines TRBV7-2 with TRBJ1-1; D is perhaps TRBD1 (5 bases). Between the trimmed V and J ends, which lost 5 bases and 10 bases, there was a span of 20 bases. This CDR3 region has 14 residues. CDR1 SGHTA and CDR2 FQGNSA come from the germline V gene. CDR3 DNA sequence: TGTGCCAGCAGCCCACATGGAGGGTCGGGGGTAGCTTTCTTT. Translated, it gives CASSPHGGSGVAFF.

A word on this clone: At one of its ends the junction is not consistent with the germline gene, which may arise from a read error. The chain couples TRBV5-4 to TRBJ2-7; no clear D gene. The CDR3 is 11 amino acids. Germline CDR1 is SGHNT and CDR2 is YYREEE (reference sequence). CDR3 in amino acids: CASSPLQARFF. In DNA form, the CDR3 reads TGTGCCAGCAGCCCCCTCCAGGCCAGGTTCTTC.

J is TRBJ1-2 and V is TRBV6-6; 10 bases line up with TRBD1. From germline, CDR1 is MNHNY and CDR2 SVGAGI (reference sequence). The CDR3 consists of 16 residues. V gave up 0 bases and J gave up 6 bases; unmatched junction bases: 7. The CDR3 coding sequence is TGTGCCAGCAGTTACTCGATTGACAGGGGGCGTCATGGCTACACCTTC. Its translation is CASSYSIDRGRHGYTF.

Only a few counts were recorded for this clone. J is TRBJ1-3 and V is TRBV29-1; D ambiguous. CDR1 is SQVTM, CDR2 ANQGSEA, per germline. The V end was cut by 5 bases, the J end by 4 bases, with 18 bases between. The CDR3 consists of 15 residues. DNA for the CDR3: TGCAGCGTTATTCCCACTGGTGGAGAAGGAAACACCATATATTTT. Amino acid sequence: CSVIPTGGEGNTIYF.